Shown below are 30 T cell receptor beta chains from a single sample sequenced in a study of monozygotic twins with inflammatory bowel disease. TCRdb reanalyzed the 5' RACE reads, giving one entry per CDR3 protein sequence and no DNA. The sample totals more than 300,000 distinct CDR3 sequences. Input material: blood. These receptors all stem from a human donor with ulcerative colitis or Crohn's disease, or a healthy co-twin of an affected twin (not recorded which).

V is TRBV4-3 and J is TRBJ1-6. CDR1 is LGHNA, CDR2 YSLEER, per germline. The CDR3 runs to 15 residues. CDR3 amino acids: CASSQIRRHNSPLHF.

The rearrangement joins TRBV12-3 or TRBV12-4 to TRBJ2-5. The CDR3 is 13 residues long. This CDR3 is CASSFPNQETQYF.

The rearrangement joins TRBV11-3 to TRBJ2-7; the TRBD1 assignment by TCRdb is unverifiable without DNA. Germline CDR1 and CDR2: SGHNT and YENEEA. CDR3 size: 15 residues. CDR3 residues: CASSRRGAYPYEQYF.

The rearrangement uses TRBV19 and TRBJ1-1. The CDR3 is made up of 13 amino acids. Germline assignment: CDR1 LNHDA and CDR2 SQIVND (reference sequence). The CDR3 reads CASSIGVGREDFF.

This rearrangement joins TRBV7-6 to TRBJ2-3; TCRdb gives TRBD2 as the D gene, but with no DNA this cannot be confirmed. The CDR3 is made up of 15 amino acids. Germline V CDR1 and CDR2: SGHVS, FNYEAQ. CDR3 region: CASSLLAESTDTQYF.

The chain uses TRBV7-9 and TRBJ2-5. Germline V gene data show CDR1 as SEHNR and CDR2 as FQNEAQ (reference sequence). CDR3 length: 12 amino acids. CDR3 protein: CASSLTLETQYF.

CDR3 in amino acids: CASSLTNRGGYEQYF. The chain joins TRBV27 to TRBJ2-7; as DNA is missing, the TRBD2 call by TCRdb cannot be tested. Germline V gene lookup returns CDR1 MNHEY and CDR2 SMNVEV (reference sequence). There are 15 residues in the CDR3.

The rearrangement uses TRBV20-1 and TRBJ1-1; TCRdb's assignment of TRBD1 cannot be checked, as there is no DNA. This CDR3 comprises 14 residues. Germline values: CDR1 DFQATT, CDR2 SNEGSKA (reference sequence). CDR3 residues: CSAREGGQPPEAFF.

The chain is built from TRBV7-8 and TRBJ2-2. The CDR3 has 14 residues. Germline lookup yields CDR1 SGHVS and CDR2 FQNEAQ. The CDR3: CASTWKLNTGELFF. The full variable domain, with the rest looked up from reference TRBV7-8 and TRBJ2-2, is GAGVSQSPRYKVAKRGQDVALRCDPISGHVSLFWYQQALGQGPEFLTYFQNEAQLDKSGLPSDRFFAERPEGSVSTLKIQRTQQEDSAVYLCASTWKLNTGELFFGEGSRLTVL.

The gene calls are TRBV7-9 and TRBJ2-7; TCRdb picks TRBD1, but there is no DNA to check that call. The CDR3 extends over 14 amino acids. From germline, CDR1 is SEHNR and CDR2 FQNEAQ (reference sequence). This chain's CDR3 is CASSSRDLPYEQYF.

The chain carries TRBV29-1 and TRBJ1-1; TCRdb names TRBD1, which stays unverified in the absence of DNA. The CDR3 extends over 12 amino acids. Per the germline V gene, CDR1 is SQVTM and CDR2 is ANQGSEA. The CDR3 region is CSDSDRDTEAFF.

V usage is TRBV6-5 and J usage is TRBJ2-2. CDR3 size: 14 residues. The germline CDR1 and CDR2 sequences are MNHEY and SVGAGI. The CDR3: CASSYRENTLELFF.

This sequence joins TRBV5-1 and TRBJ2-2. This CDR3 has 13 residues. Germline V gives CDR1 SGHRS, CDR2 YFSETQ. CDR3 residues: CASSAINTGELFF.

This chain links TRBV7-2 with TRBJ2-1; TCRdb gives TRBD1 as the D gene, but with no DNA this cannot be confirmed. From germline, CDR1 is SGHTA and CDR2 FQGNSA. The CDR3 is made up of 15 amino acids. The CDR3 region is CASSRGGTANNEQFF.

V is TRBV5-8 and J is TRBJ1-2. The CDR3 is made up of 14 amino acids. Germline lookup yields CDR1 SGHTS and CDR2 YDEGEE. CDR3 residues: CASSAWTAVYGYTF.

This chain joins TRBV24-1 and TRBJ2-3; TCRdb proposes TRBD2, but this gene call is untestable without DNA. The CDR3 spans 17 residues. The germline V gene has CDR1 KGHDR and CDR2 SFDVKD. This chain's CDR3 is CATSDPASAGGTDTQYF.

The CDR3 is CASSLIQGLRDYGYTF. This chain uses TRBV11-2 with TRBJ1-2. The length of the CDR3 is 16 residues. Germline V gives CDR1 SGHAT, CDR2 FQNNGV.

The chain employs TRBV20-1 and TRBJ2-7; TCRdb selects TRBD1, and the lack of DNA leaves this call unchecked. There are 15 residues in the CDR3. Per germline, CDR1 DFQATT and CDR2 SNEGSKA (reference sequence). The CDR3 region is CSARDRGQDRYEQYF.

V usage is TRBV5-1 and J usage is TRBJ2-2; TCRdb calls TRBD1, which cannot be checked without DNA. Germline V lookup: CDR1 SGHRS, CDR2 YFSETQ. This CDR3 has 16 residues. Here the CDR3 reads CASSFGGGEYTGELFF. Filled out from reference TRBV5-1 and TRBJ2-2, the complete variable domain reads KAGVTQTPRYLIKTRGQQVTLSCSPISGHRSVSWYQQTPGQGLQFLFEYFSETQRNKGNFPGRFSGRQFSNSRSEMNVSTLELGDSALYLCASSFGGGEYTGELFFGEGSRLTVL.

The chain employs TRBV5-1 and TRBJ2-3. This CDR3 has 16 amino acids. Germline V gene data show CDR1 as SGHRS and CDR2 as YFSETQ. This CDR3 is CASSFSQGSSTYTQYF. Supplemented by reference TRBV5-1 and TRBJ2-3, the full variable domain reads KAGVTQTPRYLIKTRGQQVTLSCSPISGHRSVSWYQQTPGQGLQFLFEYFSETQRNKGNFPGRFSGRQFSNSRSEMNVSTLELGDSALYLCASSFSQGSSTYTQYFGPGTRLTVL.

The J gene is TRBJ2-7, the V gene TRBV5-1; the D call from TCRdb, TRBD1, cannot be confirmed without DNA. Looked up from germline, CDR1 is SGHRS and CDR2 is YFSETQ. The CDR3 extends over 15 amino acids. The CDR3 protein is CASSLAGAQSYEQYF.

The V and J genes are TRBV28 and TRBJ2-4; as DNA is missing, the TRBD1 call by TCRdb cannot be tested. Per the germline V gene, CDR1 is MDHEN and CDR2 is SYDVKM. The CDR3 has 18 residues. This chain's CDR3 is CASSPWTGGVGTKNIQYF. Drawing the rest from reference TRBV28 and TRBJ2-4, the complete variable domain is DVKVTQSSRYLVKRTGEKVFLECVQDMDHENMFWYRQDPGLGLRLIYFSYDVKMKEKGDIPEGYSVSREKKERFSLILESASTNQTSMYLCASSPWTGGVGTKNIQYFGAGTRLSVL.

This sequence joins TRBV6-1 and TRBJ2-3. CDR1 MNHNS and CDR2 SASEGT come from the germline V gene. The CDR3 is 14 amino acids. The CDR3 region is CASSRGTSVYTQYF.

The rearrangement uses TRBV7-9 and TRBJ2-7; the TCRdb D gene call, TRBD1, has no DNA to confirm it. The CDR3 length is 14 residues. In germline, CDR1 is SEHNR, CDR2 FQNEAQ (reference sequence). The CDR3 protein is CASSPGRRINEQYF.

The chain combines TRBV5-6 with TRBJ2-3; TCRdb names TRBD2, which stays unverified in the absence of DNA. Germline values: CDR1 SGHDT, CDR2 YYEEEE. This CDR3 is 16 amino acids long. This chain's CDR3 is CASSPSPSGGSDTQYF.

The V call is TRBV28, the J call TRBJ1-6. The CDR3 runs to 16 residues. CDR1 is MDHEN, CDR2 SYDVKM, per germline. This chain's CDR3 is CASSYQAGGRGSPLHF.

CDR3 sequence: CSARSPGQGLNTEAFF. The V and J genes are TRBV20-1 and TRBJ1-1; TCRdb outputs TRBD1, but without DNA this stays unchecked. The CDR3 sequence is 16 residues long. Germline assignment: CDR1 DFQATT and CDR2 SNEGSKA (reference sequence).

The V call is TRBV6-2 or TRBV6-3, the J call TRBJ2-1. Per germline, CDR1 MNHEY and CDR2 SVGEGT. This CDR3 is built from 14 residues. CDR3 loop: CASSYRDFYNEQFF.

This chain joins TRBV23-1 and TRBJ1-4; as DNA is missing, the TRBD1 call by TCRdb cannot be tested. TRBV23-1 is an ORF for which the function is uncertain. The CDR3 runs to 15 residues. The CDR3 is CASSHPGRTGEKLFF.

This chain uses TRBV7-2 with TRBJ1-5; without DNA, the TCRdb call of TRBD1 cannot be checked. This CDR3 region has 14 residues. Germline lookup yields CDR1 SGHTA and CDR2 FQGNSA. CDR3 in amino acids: CASNTGGSNQPQHF.